The following is a T cell receptor (beta chain) sequence with its context. How the authors handled the data: Amplification of reference gene primers was used by the study to estimate nucleated cell counts. Generated by immunoSEQ multiplex PCR, the TCRdb table keeps only in-frame clones and is missing some. From that table come the V and J calls and clone size; the DNA was used to work out D and trimming. The sample shows some 390,000 clones, around 87% of them seen only once. CDR3 length equals 17 residues. Germline loops: CDR1 MDHEN, CDR2 SYDVKM. The V end was cut by 3 bases, the J end by 3 bases, with 18 bases between. The record originates from a study of blood T cell repertoires in COVID-19.

The sequence was obtained from an older woman with COVID-19, enrolled during active disease. This chain uses TRBV28 with TRBJ1-5, with D tentatively TRBD1 (5 bases). Sequencing used peripheral blood. The CDR3: CASSFNRGRTSNQPQHF. The CDR3 DNA sequence: TGTGCCAGCAGTTTCAATAGGGGCAGAACTTCCAATCAGCCCCAGCATTTT.